These 15 T cell receptor beta chains came from one sample sequenced in a study of blood T cell repertoires in COVID-19. Method: immunoSEQ multiplex PCR; TCRdb's copy keeps in-frame clones and lacks some. The sample lists 35,000 to 45,000 clones, about 85% occurring once. Sequencing was done on a sample of peripheral blood. These receptors originate from a man in his fifties or sixties with active COVID-19.

The chain joins TRBV19 to TRBJ2-1; no clear D gene. The germline CDR1 and CDR2 sequences are LNHDA and SQIVND (reference sequence). The CDR3 totals 16 residues. V was cut by 1 base and J by 0 bases, with 10 bases left in between. CDR3 region: CASSIAVESSYNEQFF. The CDR3 DNA reads as TGTGCCAGTAGTATAGCCGTCGAGAGCTCCTACAATGAGCAGTTCTTC.

The chain carries TRBV9 and TRBJ2-1, with 7 bases that match TRBD2. The germline gives CDR1 SGDLS, CDR2 YYNGEE. The ends lost 1 base at V and 2 bases at J; junction bases unmatched: 9. The CDR3 spans 17 residues. The CDR3 sequence: CASSVSGGRGPYNEQFF. CDR3 DNA: TGTGCCAGCAGCGTATCTGGAGGGAGGGGCCCCTACAATGAGCAGTTCTTC.

V gene TRBV18 combines with J gene TRBJ2-3; D perhaps matches TRBD1 (5 bases). The germline V and J ends were trimmed by 4 bases and 1 base, with 12 bases remaining between them. The CDR3 sequence is 15 residues long. From germline, CDR1 is KGHSH and CDR2 LQKENI. The CDR3 DNA follows: TGTGCCAGCTCACTAGCCCTAGGGGGCACAGATACGCAGTATTTT. This translates into CASSLALGGTDTQYF. The full variable domain, in which reference TRBV18 and TRBJ2-3 provide the parts outside the CDR3, is NAGVMQNPRHLVRRRGQEARLRCSPMKGHSHVYWYRQLPEEGLKFMVYLQKENIIDESGMPKERFSAEFPKEGPSILRIQQVVRGDSAAYFCASSLALGGTDTQYFGPGTRLTVL.

The V call is TRBV4-3, the J call TRBJ1-2; D perhaps matches TRBD1 (6 bases). Germline assignment: CDR1 LGHNA and CDR2 YSLEER. The CDR3 extends over 15 amino acids. V lost 1 base to trimming and J lost 5 bases, with 14 bases between them. CDR3 coding DNA: TGCGCCAGCAGCCAAGCCAAGTCAGGGGAGTATGGCTACACCTTC. Encoded protein: CASSQAKSGEYGYTF.

The genes are TRBV28 and TRBJ1-6, with TRBD1 matching over 11 bases. The junction had 6 bases not matched to a gene; V was cut back by 8 bases and J by 6 bases. Per the germline V gene, CDR1 is MDHEN and CDR2 is SYDVKM. This CDR3 comprises 15 residues. The CDR3 loop reads CASEDRGLGNSPLHF. The CDR3 DNA is TGTGCCAGCGAGGACAGGGGGCTGGGTAATTCACCCCTCCACTTT.

V usage is TRBV18 and J usage is TRBJ2-3; 9 bases match TRBD2. The CDR3 sequence is 18 residues long. Germline V gene data show CDR1 as KGHSH and CDR2 as LQKENI. The junction had 14 bases not matched to a gene; V was cut back by 6 bases and J by 1 base. The CDR3 DNA follows: TGTGCCAGCTCCCCCACCCCTGTAGCGGGAGCCGGCACAGATACGCAGTATTTT. Amino acids: CASSPTPVAGAGTDTQYF.

The chain recombines TRBV7-9 with TRBJ2-7; 9 bases line up with TRBD2. CDR3 length: 13 amino acids. Germline V gene data show CDR1 as SEHNR and CDR2 as FQNEAQ (reference sequence). V lost 5 bases and J lost 6; bases outside the gene matches: 5. CDR3 in amino acids: CASSRSGGREQYF. The CDR3 DNA reads TGTGCCAGCAGCCGAAGCGGGGGGCGCGAGCAGTACTTC.

The rearrangement joins TRBV4-1 to TRBJ2-7; a weak D match, TRBD2 (5 bases). Trimming stripped 2 bases from V and 4 bases from J, with 21 bases between. Germline V CDR1 and CDR2: MGHRA, YSYEKL. The CDR3 covers 17 residues. The chain's CDR3 is CASSQPSGSPPLYEQYF. CDR3 bases: TGCGCCAGCAGCCAACCCTCGGGGTCTCCCCCTCTGTACGAGCAGTACTTC.

The V and J genes are TRBV6-5 and TRBJ2-1, with 11 nucleotides matching TRBD1. Germline assignment: CDR1 MNHEY and CDR2 SVGAGI. J was trimmed by 9 bases and V by 7 bases; bases with no gene match: 5. This CDR3 has 13 amino acids. CDR3 in DNA: TGTGCCAGCACCGGACAGGGGGCAGGTGAGCAGTTCTTC. Translated, it gives CASTGQGAGEQFF.

The chain has TRBV19 and TRBJ1-5; D unresolved. This CDR3 comprises 16 residues. Germline V CDR1 and CDR2: LNHDA, SQIVND (reference sequence). V was trimmed by 3 bases and J by 1 base, leaving 13 bases between them. The CDR3 DNA is TGTGCCAGTAGTATGGAGTCAGAAGCGAGCAATCAGCCCCAGCATTTT. Amino acids: CASSMESEASNQPQHF.

This chain joins TRBV12-3 or TRBV12-4 and TRBJ2-3; D gene unclear. V lost 5 bases, J lost 4 bases, and 10 bases lay in between. The CDR3 extends over 13 amino acids. The CDR3 reads CASSPALADTQYF. CDR3 in DNA: TGTGCCAGCAGTCCAGCGTTGGCAGATACGCAGTATTTT.

This clone has only a few counts. This chain connects TRBV10-3 to TRBJ2-5; no definite D call. Trimming removed 3 bases at V and 3 bases at J, with 8 bases between. CDR1 is ENHRY and CDR2 is SYGVKD in the germline V gene. This CDR3 region has 13 residues. The CDR3 here is CAISDGVKETQYF. CDR3 nucleotides: TGTGCCATCAGTGACGGAGTTAAAGAGACCCAGTACTTC.

The CDR3 sequence is CSVELGDRGDTQYF. DNA for the CDR3: TGCAGCGTTGAGCTAGGGGACAGGGGAGATACGCAGTATTTT. V is TRBV29-1 and J is TRBJ2-3; the match to TRBD1 covers 10 bases. The CDR3 is 14 amino acids. Germline V gene data show CDR1 as SQVTM and CDR2 as ANQGSEA. V dropped 3 bases and J dropped 5; count of bases not matched to a gene: 5.

This chain joins TRBV28 and TRBJ2-7; 7 bases line up with TRBD1. CDR1 and CDR2 (germline): MDHEN, SYDVKM. The CDR3 has 13 amino acids. V trimming: 6 bases; J trimming: 8 bases; junction bases outside the gene matches: 10. The CDR3 reads CASSDRARFQQYF. The CDR3 nucleotides read TGTGCCAGCAGCGACAGGGCCCGCTTTCAGCAGTACTTC.

The V gene is TRBV18, the J gene TRBJ2-3, with 9 positions matching TRBD1. Trimming took 5 bases from V and 4 from J; bases not matched to a gene: 7. CDR3 length equals 15 residues. The germline V gene has CDR1 KGHSH and CDR2 LQKENI. CDR3 nucleotides: TGTGCCAGCTCATCCCGGGACAGGGTCCCAGATACGCAGTATTTT. As protein: CASSSRDRVPDTQYF.